Below, one T cell receptor (beta chain) is given with its context. The target of this receptor is not known. Base-call qualities are not available, and no considerably larger clone is one nucleotide away. Whole blood was collected in K2EDTA tubes by collaborating institutions according to the institutions' own protocols. Collaborator samples were shipped for TCRbeta analysis as frozen whole blood, isolated PBMCs, or DNA extracted from either sample type. The data are from a study of blood T cell repertoires in COVID-19 (dated by TCRdb to 2019 to 2021). For the wider study: Samples covering the acute and convalescent phases of COVID-19 were provided by collaborators in the United States, Italy and Spain. The samples were drawn from the first 160 participants of the ongoing ImmuneRACE study and from 950 to 1,500 subjects provided by 6 global collaborators. Where available, HLA class I and class II types were taken from metadata supplied by the sample provider and were not determined by assay-based typing. The repertoires were released in a freely available public database intended as a resource for research on the immune response to SARS-CoV-2. The material from the prospective study consisted of cDNA or gDNA derived from T cells, B-cell-depleted T cells, or PBMCs. Subjects who had been exposed to COVID-19, were actively infected with it, or had recovered from it provided the deeply sampled blood TCRbeta repertoires that made up the dataset. Sample metadata almost always included a de-identified subject ID, COVID-19 status, age in years and sex.

TCRbeta CDR3 regions were amplified from genomic DNA using the immunoSEQ Assay, a bias-controlled multiplex PCR. The original pipeline was this. Within the assay, amplification of reference gene primers was used to estimate how many nucleated cells each sample contained. To quantify the absolute abundance of each unique TCRbeta CDR3 rearrangement, sequence reads were collapsed and filtered. For each sample, productive Simpson clonality was calculated by taking the square root of Simpson's diversity index across productive rearrangements. Entries here come from immuneACCESS through TCRdb and include only in-frame sequences with V and J called. Some clones fail to appear in such tables; in the studies checked, an unresolved V gene covers under half of the shortfall, and the cause of the remainder is unknown. Clone size and V and J calls were adopted from that table, with D and trimming inferred from the DNA. The sample includes roughly 260,000 clones, with approximately 87% observed a single time. Of the sample, about 2.5% is held by the ten largest clones.

Germline trimming amounts to 3 bases on V and 0 bases on J, with 6 as the count of junction bases outside the gene matches. Based on the germline V gene (reference sequence), the CDR1 and CDR2 sequences are SGHNT and YYREEE. The CDR3 covers 16 residues, taking in both the cysteine and the phenylalanine. Left in the record is the CDR3 DNA by itself, 48 bases read in frame from the first base. The research as a whole found: How much clinical and demographic metadata was included differed by source and by participant, and the metadata was provided uncurated.

This receptor was identified in a woman aged 45-60 years with acute or convalescent COVID-19. Sample: peripheral blood. The chain couples TRBV5-4 to TRBJ2-1; the central 7 bases match TRBD2. The nucleotides are TGTGCCAGCAGCTCCCCTAGCGGAGGCTCCTACAATGAGCAGTTCTTC. It is translated as CASSSPSGGSYNEQFF. This CDR3, with the reference TRBV5-4 and TRBJ2-1 proteins standing in past its ends, gives the full variable domain ETGVTQSPTHLIKTRGQQVTLRCSSQSGHNTVSWYQQALGQGPQFIFQYYREEENGRGNFPPRFSGLQFPNYSSELNVNALELDDSALYLCASSSPSGGSYNEQFFGPGTRLTVL.